A selection of T cell receptor beta chains follows, all from one sample in a study of immune heterogeneity within non-small cell lung tumors. TCRdb reprocessed the multiplex PCR reads with MiXCR, giving one entry per CDR3 protein. The sample consists of 14,000 to 15,000 distinct CDR3 sequences, less than 35% of them appearing once. The specimen was lung tumor tissue. The receptors were sampled from a man aged 40-55 years with non-small cell lung cancer. Both conserved end residues are part of each CDR3. Fields, in order: D gene, V gene, J gene, clone size, CDR3 DNA, CDR3 protein. The D gene is left open where the match is weak. Not all rows give a size; the values are once, few, many and, for expanded clones, a class.

.	TRBV15	TRBJ1-1	medium-sized	TGTGCCACCAGCGGACGCCGCGGCACTGAAGCTTTCTTT	CATSGRRGTEAFF
.	TRBV6-7	TRBJ2-2	few	TGTGCCAGCAGCCCATCCTGGGTGACCGGGGAGCTGTTTTTT	CASSPSWVTGELFF
TRBD2	TRBV28	TRBJ2-5	medium-sized	TGTGCCAGCAGTTCCGCGGGACTAGCGGGAACCCTCGGGGAGACCCAGTACTTC	CASSSAGLAGTLGETQYF
.	TRBV10-3	TRBJ2-2	many	TGTGCCACGAGGGGGACAACTAACACCGGGGAGCTGTTTTTT	CATRGTTNTGELFF
TRBD2	TRBV2	TRBJ2-7	.	TGTGCTGGACTATCGGGAGGAGGCCAGCAGTACTTC	CAGLSGGGQQYF
.	TRBV6-8	TRBJ2-7	medium-sized	TGTGCCAGCAGTTTTTACGGTACCTACGAGCAGTACTTC	CASSFYGTYEQYF
.	TRBV7-6	TRBJ2-3	.	TGTGCCAGCAGCTCGGGACCGCTCGATACGCAGTATTTT	CASSSGPLDTQYF
TRBD2	TRBV6-1	TRBJ2-7	.	TGTGCCAGTAGACAAGTAGCGGGAGGAACCAGCGCGCAGTACTTC	CASRQVAGGTSAQYF
.	TRBV20-1	TRBJ2-3	many	TGCAGTGCTCAAATGCGCACAGATACGCAGTATTTT	CSAQMRTDTQYF
.	TRBV19	TRBJ1-5	few	TGTGCCAGTCGACAGGCAAATCAGCTCCAGCATTTT	CASRQANQLQHF
.	TRBV29-1	TRBJ1-2	many	TGCAGCGTTGAACCCCGGGGGCTAGGGACCTTC	CSVEPRGLGTF
TRBD2	TRBV27	TRBJ2-3	medium-sized	TGTGCCAGCAGTTGGACTAGCGGCCCCACAGATACGCAGTATTTT	CASSWTSGPTDTQYF
.	TRBV5-1	TRBJ2-1	once	TGCGCCAGCAGCGTACGACTAGAGGGGAGTGAGCAGTTCTTC	CASSVRLEGSEQFF
TRBD2	TRBV11-3	TRBJ2-3	many	TGTGCCAGCAGCCGGGGACTAGCGGGAGGAGTAGATACGCAGTATTTT	CASSRGLAGGVDTQYF